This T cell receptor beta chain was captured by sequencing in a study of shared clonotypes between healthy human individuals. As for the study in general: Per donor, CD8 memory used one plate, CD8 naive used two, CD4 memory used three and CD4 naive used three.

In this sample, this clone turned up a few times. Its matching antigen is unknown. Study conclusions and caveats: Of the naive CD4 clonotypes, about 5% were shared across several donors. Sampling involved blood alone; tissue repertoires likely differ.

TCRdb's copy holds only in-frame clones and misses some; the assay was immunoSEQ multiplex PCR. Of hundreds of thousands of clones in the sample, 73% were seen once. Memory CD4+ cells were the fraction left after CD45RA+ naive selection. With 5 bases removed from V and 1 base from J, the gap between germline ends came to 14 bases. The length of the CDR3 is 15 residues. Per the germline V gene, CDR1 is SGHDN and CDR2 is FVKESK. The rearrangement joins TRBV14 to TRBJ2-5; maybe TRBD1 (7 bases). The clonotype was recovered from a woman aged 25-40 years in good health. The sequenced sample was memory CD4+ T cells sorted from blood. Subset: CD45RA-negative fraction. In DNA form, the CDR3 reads TGTGCCAGCAGCGGACTAACAGGGGCCCAAGAGACCCAGTACTTC. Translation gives CASSGLTGAQETQYF.